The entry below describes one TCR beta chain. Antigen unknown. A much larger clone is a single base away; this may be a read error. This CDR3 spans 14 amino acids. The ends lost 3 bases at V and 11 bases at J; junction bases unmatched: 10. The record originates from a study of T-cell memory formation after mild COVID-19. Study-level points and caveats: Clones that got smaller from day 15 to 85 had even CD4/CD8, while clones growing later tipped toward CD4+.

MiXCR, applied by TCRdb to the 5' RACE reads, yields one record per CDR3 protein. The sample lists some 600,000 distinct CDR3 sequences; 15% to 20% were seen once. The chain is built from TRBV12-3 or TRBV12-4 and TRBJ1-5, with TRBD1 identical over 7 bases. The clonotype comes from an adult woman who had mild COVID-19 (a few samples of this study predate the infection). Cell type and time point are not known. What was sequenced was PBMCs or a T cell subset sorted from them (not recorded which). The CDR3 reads CASSFGGRGQTQHF. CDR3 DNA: TGTGCCAGCAGTTTTGGGGGAAGGGGACAGACCCAGCATTTT.